The rows below give T cell receptor beta chains drawn from one sample of a study of blood T cell repertoires in COVID-19. The protocol was immunoSEQ multiplex PCR, while the TCRdb copy is restricted to in-frame clones and leaves out a portion. The sample includes about 380,000 clones, 88% of them seen just once. Sequences were obtained from PBMCs or T cells enriched from blood (not recorded which). Receptors originate from a woman between 18 and 29 years old who had recovered from COVID-19. Each CDR3 is given with its conserved first and last residue. The D gene is left open where the match is weak. Size tells how often a clone was seen (once, few, many) or the class of an expanded clone, and some rows leave it out.

j_call clone_size d_call cdr3_length v_call cdr3_nt cdr3_aa
TRBJ2-7 . TRBD2 15 TRBV4-1 TGCGCCAGCAGCCAAAATCTAGCGGCCGCCTACGAGCAGTACTTC CASSQNLAAAYEQYF
TRBJ2-3 . TRBD2 16 TRBV29-1 TGCAGCGTTGAAGATCTCGGGGGGGCTGACACAGATACGCAGTATTTT CSVEDLGGADTDTQYF
TRBJ1-2 . . 18 TRBV14 TGTGCCAGCAGCCAAGATCTCGGACACCCAATCATTAACTATGGCTACACCTTC CASSQDLGHPIINYGYTF
TRBJ1-1 . TRBD1 15 TRBV7-9 TGTGCCAGCAGCTTAGGGGACAGGGCGGGTACTGAAGCTTTCTTT CASSLGDRAGTEAFF
TRBJ2-5 . TRBD1 15 TRBV19 TGTGCCAGTAGTATAGATCGGGACAGCCAAGAGACCCAGTACTTC CASSIDRDSQETQYF
TRBJ2-7 once TRBD2 16 TRBV9 TGTGCCAGCAGCGTAGGGTTCCAGCGGGGGGACTACGAGCAGTACTTC CASSVGFQRGDYEQYF
TRBJ1-4 . . 14 TRBV9 TGTGCCAGCAGCGTAGGGACAGCGAATGAAAAACTGTTTTTT CASSVGTANEKLFF
TRBJ1-4 few . 15 TRBV11-2 TGTGCCAGCAGCTTAGAGTATTCAACTAATGAAAAACTGTTTTTT CASSLEYSTNEKLFF
TRBJ2-7 . . 16 TRBV10-3 TGTGCCATCAGTGAGTCGCGGGGGCCGAGCTCCTACGAGCAGTACTTC CAISESRGPSSYEQYF
TRBJ2-2 . TRBD1 13 TRBV29-1 TGCAGCGTAGGGACAGGGAACACCGGGGAGCTGTTTTTT CSVGTGNTGELFF
TRBJ1-1 . TRBD1 14 TRBV19 TGTGCCAGTAGTAAAAATCAGGGGGTCACTGAAGCTTTCTTT CASSKNQGVTEAFF
TRBJ1-6 . . 15 TRBV11-2 TGTGCCAGCAGCTTAGGGCTCTCCTATAATTCACCCCTCCACTTT CASSLGLSYNSPLHF
TRBJ1-1 . TRBD1 13 TRBV30 TGTGCCTGGAGTGTCGACAGGGACACTGAAGCTTTCTTT CAWSVDRDTEAFF
TRBJ1-6 . TRBD1 14 TRBV25-1 TGTGCCAGCAAGGTGGGGACAGGGGGTTCACCCCTCCACTTT CASKVGTGGSPLHF
TRBJ2-7 . TRBD1 14 TRBV27 TGTGCCAGCAGTCCAGGACAGGGGGTCCACGAGCAGTACTTC CASSPGQGVHEQYF
TRBJ1-2 . TRBD1 13 TRBV3-1/TRBV3-2 TGTGCCAGCAGCGGCAGGGGGCGACCTGGCTACACCTTC CASSGRGRPGYTF
TRBJ1-1 . TRBD1 15 TRBV19 TGTGCCAGTCAGAGCGGTCCGACAGGGGATGTTGAAGCTTTCTTT CASQSGPTGDVEAFF
TRBJ2-2 . TRBD1 15 TRBV6-6 TGTGCCAGCAGTTACGGACAGGGGAACACCGGGGAGCTGTTTTTT CASSYGQGNTGELFF
TRBJ1-2 . TRBD1 16 TRBV14 TGTGCCAGCAGCCAAGCCCCCCGGACAGGGGTGGGAGGCTACACCTTC CASSQAPRTGVGGYTF
TRBJ1-5 . . 13 TRBV7-9 TGTGCCAGCAGGGAAGGGGACAATCAGCCCCAGCATTTT CASREGDNQPQHF
TRBJ1-2 once TRBD1 14 TRBV18 TGTGCCAGCTCACCTAGACAGGGGATAGATGGCTACACCTTC CASSPRQGIDGYTF
TRBJ2-2 . . 15 TRBV11-2 TGTGCCAGCAGCTTAGGGGGGCAGAACACCGGGGAGCTGTTTTTT CASSLGGQNTGELFF
TRBJ2-5 . TRBD1 16 TRBV4-1 TGCGCCAGCAGCCAAGATCGTACCAGGGGGCTCGAGACCCAGTACTTC CASSQDRTRGLETQYF
TRBJ2-7 . TRBD1 15 TRBV5-4 TGTGCCAGCACCACCTGGGACAGGGGGACCTACGAGCAGTACTTC CASTTWDRGTYEQYF
TRBJ1-5 . . 19 TRBV4-2 TGTGCCAGCAGCCAAGAGGGCCTAGCAGGGGACCTTAGCAATCAGCCCCAGCATTTT CASSQEGLAGDLSNQPQHF